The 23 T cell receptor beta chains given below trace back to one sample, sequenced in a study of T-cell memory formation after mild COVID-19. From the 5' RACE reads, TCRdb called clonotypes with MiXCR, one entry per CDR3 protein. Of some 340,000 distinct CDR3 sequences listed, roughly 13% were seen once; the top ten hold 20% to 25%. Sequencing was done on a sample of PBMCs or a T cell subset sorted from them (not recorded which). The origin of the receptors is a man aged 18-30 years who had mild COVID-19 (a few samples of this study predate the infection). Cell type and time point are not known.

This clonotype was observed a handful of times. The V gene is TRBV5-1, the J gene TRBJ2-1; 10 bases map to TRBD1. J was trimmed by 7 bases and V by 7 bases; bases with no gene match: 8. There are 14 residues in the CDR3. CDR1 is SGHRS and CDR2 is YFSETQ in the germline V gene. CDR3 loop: CASAAGTGENEQFF. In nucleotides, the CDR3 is TGCGCCAGCGCCGCGGGGACAGGGGAGAATGAGCAGTTCTTC.

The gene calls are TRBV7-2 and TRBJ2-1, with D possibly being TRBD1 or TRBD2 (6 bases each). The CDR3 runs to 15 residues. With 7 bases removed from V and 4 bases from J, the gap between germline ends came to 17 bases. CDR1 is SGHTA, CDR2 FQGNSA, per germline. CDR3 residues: CASTQRGGGYNEQFF. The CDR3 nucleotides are TGTGCCAGCACCCAACGCGGAGGGGGGTACAATGAGCAGTTCTTC.

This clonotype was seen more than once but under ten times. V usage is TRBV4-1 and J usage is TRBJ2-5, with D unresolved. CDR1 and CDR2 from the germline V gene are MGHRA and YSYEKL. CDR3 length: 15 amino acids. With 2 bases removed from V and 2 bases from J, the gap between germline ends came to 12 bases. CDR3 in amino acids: CASSQTLRQQETQYF. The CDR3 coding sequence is TGCGCCAGCAGCCAAACCCTGAGACAACAAGAGACCCAGTACTTC.

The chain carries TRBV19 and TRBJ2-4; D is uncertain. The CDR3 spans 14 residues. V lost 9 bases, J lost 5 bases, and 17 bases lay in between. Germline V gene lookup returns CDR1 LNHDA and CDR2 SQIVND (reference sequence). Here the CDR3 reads CASTYLGAENIQYF. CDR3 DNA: TGTGCCAGCACGTACCTAGGCGCGGAAAACATTCAGTACTTC.

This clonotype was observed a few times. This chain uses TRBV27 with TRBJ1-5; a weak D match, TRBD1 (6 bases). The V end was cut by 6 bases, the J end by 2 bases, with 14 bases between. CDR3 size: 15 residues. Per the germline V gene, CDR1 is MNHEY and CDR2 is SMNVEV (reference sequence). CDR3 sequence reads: CASSRGGRGNQPQHF. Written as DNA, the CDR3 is TGTGCCAGCAGCCGAGGGGGAAGAGGCAATCAGCCCCAGCATTTT.

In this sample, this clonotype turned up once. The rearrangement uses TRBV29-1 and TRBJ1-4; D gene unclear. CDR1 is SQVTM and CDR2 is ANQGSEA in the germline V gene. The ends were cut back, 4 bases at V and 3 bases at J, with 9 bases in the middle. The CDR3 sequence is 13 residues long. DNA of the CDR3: TGCAGCGTTGTATGGGGAGCTAATGAAAAACTGTTTTTT. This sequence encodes CSVVWGANEKLFF.

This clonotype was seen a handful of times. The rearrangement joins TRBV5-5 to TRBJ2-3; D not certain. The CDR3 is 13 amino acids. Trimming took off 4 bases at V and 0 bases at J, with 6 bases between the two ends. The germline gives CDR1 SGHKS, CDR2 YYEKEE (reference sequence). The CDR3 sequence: CASSGMSTDTQYF. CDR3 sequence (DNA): TGTGCCAGCAGCGGGATGAGCACAGATACGCAGTATTTT.

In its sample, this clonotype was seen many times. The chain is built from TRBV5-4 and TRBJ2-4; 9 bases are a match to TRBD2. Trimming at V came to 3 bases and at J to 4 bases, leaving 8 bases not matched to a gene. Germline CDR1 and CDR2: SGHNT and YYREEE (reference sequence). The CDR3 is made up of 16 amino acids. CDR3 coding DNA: TGTGCCAGCAGCTCCTGGGGACTAGCAGGGAAAAACATTCAGTACTTC. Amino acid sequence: CASSSWGLAGKNIQYF. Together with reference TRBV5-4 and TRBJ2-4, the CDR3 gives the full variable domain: ETGVTQSPTHLIKTRGQQVTLRCSSQSGHNTVSWYQQALGQGPQFIFQYYREEENGRGNFPPRFSGLQFPNYSSELNVNALELDDSALYLCASSSWGLAGKNIQYFGAGTRLSVL.

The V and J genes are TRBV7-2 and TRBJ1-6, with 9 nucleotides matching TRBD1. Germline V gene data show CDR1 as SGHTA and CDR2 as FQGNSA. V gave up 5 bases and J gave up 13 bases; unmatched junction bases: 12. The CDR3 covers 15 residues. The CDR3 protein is CASSKPGTGFSPLHF. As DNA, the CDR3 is TGTGCCAGCAGCAAACCCGGGACAGGGTTTTCTCCCCTCCACTTT.

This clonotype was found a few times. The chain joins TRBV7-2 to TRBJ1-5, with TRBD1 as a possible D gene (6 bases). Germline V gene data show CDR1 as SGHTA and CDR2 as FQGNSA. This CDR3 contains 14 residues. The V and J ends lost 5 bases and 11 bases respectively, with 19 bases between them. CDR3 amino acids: CASSPQRGAEAQHF. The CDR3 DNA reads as TGTGCCAGCAGCCCTCAGCGGGGGGCGGAAGCCCAGCATTTT.

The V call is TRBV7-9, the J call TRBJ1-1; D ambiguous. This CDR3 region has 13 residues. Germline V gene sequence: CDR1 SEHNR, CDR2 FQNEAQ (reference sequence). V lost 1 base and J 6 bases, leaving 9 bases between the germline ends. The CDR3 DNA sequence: TGTGCCAGCAGCTTAGGTTGGGAAGCTGAAGCTTTCTTT. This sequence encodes CASSLGWEAEAFF.

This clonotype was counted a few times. CDR3 region: CASSSSVSYEQYF. For the CDR3, the DNA is TGTGCCAGCAGCTCGTCGGTTTCCTACGAGCAGTACTTC. The chain has TRBV7-9 and TRBJ2-7; D unresolved. The CDR3 extends over 13 amino acids. Trimming took off 4 bases at V and 1 base at J, with 8 bases between the two ends. Germline V gene lookup returns CDR1 SEHNR and CDR2 FQNEAQ (reference sequence).

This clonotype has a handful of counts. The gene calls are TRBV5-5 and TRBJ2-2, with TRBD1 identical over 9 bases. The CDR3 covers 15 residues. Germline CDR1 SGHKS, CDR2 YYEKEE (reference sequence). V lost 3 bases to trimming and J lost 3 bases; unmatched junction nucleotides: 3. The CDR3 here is CASSSRTGDTGELFF. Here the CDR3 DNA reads TGTGCCAGCAGCTCCAGGACAGGGGACACCGGGGAGCTGTTTTTT.

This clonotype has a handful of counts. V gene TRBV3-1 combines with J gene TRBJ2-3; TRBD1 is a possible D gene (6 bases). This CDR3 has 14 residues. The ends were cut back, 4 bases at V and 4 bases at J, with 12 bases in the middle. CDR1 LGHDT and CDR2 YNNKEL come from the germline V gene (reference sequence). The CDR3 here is CASSPNRVPDTQYF. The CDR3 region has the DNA TGTGCCAGCAGCCCGAACAGGGTCCCAGATACGCAGTATTTT.

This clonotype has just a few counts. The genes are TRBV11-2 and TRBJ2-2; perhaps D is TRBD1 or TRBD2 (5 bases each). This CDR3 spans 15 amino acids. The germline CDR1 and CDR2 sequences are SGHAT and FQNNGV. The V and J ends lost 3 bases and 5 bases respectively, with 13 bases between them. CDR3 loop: CASSFLRGRTGELFF. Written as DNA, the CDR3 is TGTGCCAGCAGCTTTCTCCGGGGCAGGACCGGGGAGCTGTTTTTT.

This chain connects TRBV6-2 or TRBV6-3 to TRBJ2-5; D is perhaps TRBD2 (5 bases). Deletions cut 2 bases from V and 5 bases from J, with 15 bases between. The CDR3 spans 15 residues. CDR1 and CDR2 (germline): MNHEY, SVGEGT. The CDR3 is CASSYHESSYETQYF. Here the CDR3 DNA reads TGTGCCAGCAGTTACCATGAGTCTAGCTACGAGACCCAGTACTTC.

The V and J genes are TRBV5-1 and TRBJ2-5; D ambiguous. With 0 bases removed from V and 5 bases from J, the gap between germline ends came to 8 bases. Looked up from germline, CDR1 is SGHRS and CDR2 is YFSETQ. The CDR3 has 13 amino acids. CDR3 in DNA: TGCGCCAGCAGCTTGGGTCTAGTGGAGACCCAGTACTTC. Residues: CASSLGLVETQYF.

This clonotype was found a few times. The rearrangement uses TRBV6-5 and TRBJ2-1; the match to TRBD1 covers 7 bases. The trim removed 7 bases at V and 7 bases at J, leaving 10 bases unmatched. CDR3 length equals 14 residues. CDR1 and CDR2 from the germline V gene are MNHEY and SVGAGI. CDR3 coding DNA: TGTGCCAGCACGGACAGGTGGGGTAGTAATGAGCAGTTCTTC. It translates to CASTDRWGSNEQFF.

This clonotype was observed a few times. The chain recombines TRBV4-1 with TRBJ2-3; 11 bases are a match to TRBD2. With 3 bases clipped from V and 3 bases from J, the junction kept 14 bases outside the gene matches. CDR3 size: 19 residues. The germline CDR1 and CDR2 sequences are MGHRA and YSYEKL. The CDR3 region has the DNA TGCGCCAGCAGCCAGTCGACCCAGATAGCGGGGGGGCAGACAGATACGCAGTATTTT. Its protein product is CASSQSTQIAGGQTDTQYF.

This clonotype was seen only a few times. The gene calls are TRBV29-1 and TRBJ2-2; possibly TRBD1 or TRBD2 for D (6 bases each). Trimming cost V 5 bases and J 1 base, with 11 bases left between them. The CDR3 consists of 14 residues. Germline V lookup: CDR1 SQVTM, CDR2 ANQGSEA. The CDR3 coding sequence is TGCAGCGTTTTACAGGGAGGGAACACCGGGGAGCTGTTTTTT. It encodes CSVLQGGNTGELFF.

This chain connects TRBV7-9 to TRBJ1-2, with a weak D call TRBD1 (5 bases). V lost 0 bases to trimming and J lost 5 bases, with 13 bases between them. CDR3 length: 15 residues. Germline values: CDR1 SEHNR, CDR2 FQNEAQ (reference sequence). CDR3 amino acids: CASSLAARDGYGYTF. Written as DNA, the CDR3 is TGTGCCAGCAGCTTAGCCGCCCGGGACGGGTATGGCTACACCTTC. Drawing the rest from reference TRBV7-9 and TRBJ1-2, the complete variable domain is DTGVSQNPRHKITKRGQNVTFRCDPISEHNRLYWYRQTLGQGPEFLTYFQNEAQLEKSRLLSDRFSAERPKGSFSTLEIQRTEQGDSAMYLCASSLAARDGYGYTFGSGTRLTVV.

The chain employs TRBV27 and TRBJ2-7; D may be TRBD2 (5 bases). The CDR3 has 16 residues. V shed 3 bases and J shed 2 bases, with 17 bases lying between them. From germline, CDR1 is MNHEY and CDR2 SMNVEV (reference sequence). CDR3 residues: CASSFKFGGSTYEQYF. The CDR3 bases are TGTGCCAGCAGTTTCAAGTTTGGAGGCAGTACCTACGAGCAGTACTTC.

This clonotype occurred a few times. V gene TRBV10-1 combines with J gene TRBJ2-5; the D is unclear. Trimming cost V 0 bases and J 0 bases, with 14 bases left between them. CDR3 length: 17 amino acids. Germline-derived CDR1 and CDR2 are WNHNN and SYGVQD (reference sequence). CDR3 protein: CASSESTPASYQETQYF. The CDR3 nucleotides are TGCGCCAGCAGTGAGTCGACTCCGGCCAGCTACCAAGAGACCCAGTACTTC.